This T cell receptor beta chain was obtained from a study of T cell changes during pregnancy in multiple sclerosis. CDR3 length: 17 residues. After removal of 5 bases from V and 7 bases from J, the junction contained 9 bases not matched to a gene. Germline loops: CDR1 SEHNR, CDR2 FQNEAQ (reference sequence). TCRdb's table, derived via immunoSEQ multiplex PCR, lists solely in-frame clones and lacks some. The sample consists of some 60,000 clones, around 93% of them appearing once. The origin of this receptor is a female donor with multiple sclerosis, enrolled in a pregnancy study. Sample: peripheral blood, taken after pregnancy. This sequence joins TRBV7-9 and TRBJ2-4; 15 nucleotides match TRBD2. CDR3 DNA: TGTGCCAGCAGCCCAGGACTAGCGGGAGGGCGGGGCAACATTCAGTACTTC. Its translation is CASSPGLAGGRGNIQYF.